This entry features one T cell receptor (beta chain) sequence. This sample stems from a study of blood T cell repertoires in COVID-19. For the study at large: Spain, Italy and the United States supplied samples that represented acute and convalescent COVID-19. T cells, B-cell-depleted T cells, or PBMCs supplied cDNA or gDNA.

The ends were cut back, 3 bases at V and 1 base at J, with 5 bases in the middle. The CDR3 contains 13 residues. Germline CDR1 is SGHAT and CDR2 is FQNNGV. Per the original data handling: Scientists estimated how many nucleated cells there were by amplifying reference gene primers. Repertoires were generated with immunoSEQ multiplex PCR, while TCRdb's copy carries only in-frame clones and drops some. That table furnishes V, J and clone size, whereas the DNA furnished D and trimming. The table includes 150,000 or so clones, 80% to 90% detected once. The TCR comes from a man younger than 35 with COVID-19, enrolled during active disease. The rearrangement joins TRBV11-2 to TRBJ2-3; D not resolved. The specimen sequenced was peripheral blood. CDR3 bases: TGTGCCAGCAGCTTTGGGCGCACAGATACGCAGTATTTT. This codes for CASSFGRTDTQYF.